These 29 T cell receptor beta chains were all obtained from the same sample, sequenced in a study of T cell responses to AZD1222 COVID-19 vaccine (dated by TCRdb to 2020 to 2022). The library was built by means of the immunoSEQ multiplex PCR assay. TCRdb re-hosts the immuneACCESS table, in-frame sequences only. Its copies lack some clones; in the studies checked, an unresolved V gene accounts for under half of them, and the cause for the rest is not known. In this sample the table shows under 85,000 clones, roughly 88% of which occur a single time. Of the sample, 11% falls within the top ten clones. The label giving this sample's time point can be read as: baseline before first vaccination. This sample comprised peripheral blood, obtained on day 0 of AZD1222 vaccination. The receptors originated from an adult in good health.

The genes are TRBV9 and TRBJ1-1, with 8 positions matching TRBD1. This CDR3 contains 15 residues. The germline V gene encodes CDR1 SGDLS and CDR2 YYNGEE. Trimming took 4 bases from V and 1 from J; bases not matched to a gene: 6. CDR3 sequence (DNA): TGTGCCAGCAGCCCTCCAGGGGGCGGGAACACTGAAGCTTTCTTT. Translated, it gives CASSPPGGGNTEAFF.

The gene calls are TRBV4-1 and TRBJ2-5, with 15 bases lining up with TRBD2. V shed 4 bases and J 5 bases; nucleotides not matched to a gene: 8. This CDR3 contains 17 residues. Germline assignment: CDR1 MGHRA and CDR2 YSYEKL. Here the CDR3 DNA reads TGCGCCAGCAGCCCGGGACTAGCGGGGGGTAGTCGGGAGACCCAGTACTTC. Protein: CASSPGLAGGSRETQYF.

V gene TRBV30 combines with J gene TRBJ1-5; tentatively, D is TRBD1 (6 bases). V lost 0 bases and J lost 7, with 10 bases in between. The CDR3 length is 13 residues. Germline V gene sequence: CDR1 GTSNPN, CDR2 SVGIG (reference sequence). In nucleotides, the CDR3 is TGTGCCTGGAGTGTATCAGGGGCCCAGCCCCAGCATTTT. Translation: CAWSVSGAQPQHF.

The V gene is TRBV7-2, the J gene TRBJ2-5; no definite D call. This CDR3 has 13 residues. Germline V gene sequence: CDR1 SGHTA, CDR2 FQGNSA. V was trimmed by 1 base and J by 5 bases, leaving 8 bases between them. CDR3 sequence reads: CASSLVGVETQYF. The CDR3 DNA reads TGTGCCAGCAGCTTAGTCGGCGTTGAGACCCAGTACTTC.

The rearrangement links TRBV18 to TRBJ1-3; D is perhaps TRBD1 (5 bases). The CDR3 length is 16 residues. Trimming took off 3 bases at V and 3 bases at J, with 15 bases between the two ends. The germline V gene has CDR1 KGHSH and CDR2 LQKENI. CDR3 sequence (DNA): TGTGCCAGCTCACCGGTGGCAGGGAGAGGTGGAAACACCATATATTTT. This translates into CASSPVAGRGGNTIYF. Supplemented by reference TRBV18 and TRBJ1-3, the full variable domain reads NAGVMQNPRHLVRRRGQEARLRCSPMKGHSHVYWYRQLPEEGLKFMVYLQKENIIDESGMPKERFSAEFPKEGPSILRIQQVVRGDSAAYFCASSPVAGRGGNTIYFGEGSWLTVV.

The CDR3 coding sequence is TGTGCCAGCAGCTTGGACAGGGTGAATGAAAAACTGTTTTTT. Protein sequence: CASSLDRVNEKLFF. V is TRBV5-8 and J is TRBJ1-4; D is possibly TRBD1 (6 bases). V was clipped by 0 bases and J by 5 bases, with 8 bases between them. CDR1 and CDR2 (germline): SGHTS, YDEGEE. The CDR3 runs to 14 residues.

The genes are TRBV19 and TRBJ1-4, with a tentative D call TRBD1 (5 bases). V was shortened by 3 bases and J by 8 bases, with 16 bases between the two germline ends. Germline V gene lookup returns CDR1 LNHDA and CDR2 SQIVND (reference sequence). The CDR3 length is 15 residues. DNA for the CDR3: TGTGCCAGTAGTATGGTAGGGGCCGGGGAGGAAAAACTGTTTTTT. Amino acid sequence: CASSMVGAGEEKLFF.

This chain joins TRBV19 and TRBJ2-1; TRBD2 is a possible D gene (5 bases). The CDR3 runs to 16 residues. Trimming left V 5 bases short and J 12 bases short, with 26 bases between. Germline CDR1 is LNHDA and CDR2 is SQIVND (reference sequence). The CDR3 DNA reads TGTGCCAGTAGTCCCGGGGTTAGTACGGACCTTAAAGGGCAGTTCTTC. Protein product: CASSPGVSTDLKGQFF.

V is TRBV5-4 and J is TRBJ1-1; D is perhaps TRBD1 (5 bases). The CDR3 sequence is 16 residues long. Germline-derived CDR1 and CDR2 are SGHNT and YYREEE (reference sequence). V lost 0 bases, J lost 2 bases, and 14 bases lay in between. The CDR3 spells CASSLGMRGTNTEAFF. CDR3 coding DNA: TGTGCCAGCAGCTTGGGAATGCGGGGGACCAACACTGAAGCTTTCTTT.

Here the CDR3 DNA reads TGTGCCAGCAGTTTTGGGGGGAATACTAACTATGGCTACACCTTC. Translating gives CASSFGGNTNYGYTF. This chain connects TRBV28 to TRBJ1-2, with D tentatively TRBD1 (5 bases). The CDR3 loop spans 15 amino acids. CDR1 MDHEN and CDR2 SYDVKM come from the germline V gene. The V and J ends lost 3 bases and 0 bases respectively, with 11 bases between them.

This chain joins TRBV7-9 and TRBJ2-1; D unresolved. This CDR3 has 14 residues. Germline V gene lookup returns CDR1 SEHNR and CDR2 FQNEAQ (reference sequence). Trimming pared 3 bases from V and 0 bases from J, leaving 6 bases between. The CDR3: CASSFGNSYNEQFF. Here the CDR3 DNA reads TGTGCCAGCAGCTTTGGTAACTCCTACAATGAGCAGTTCTTC. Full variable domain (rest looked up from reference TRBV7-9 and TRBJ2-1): DTGVSQNPRHKITKRGQNVTFRCDPISEHNRLYWYRQTLGQGPEFLTYFQNEAQLEKSRLLSDRFSAERPKGSFSTLEIQRTEQGDSAMYLCASSFGNSYNEQFFGPGTRLTVL.

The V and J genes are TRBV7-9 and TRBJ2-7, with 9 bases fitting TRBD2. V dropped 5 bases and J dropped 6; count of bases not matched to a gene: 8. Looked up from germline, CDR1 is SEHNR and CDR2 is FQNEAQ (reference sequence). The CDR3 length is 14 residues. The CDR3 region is CASSGGLAAAEQYV. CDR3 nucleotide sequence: TGTGCCAGCAGCGGGGGACTAGCCGCGGCCGAGCAGTACGTC.

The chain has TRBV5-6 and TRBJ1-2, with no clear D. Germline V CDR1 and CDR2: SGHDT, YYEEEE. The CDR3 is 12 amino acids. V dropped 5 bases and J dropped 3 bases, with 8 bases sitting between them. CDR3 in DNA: TGTGCCAGCAGTTCAGCTTACTATGGCTACACCTTC. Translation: CASSSAYYGYTF.

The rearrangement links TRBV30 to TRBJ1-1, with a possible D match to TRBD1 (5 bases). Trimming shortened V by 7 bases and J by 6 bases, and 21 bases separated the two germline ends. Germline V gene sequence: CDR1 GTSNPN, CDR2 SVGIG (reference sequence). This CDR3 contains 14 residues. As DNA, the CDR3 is TGTGCCTTCGGGCGGGGCCGGGGATTCGCTGAAGCTTTCTTT. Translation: CAFGRGRGFAEAFF. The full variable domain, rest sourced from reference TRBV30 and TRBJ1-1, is SQTIHQWPATLVQPVGSPLSLECTVEGTSNPNLYWYRQAAGRGLQLLFYSVGIGQISSEVPQNLSASRPQDRQFILSSKKLLLSDSGFYLCAFGRGRGFAEAFFGQGTRLTVV.

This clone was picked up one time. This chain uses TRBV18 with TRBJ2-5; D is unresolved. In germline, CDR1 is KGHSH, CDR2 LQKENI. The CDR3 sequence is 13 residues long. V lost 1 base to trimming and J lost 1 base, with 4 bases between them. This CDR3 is CASSPRVQETQYF. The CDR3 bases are TGTGCCAGCTCACCACGGGTCCAAGAGACCCAGTACTTC.

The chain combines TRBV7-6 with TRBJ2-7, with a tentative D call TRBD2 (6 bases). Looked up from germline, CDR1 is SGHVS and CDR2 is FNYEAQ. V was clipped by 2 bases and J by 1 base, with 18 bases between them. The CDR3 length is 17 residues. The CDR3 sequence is CASSLWGVGSPSYEQYF. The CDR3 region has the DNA TGTGCCAGCAGCTTATGGGGCGTCGGGAGCCCATCCTACGAGCAGTACTTC. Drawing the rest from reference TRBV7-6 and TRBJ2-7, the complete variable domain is GAGVSQSPRYKVTKRGQDVALRCDPISGHVSLYWYRQALGQGPEFLTYFNYEAQQDKSGLPNDRFSAERPEGSISTLTIQRTEQRDSAMYRCASSLWGVGSPSYEQYFGPGTRLTVT.

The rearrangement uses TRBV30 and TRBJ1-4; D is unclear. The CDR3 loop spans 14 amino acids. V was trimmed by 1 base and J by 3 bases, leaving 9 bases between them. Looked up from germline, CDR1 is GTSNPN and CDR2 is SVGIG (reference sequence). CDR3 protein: CAWSEGLANEKLFF. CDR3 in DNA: TGTGCCTGGAGTGAGGGCTTGGCTAATGAAAAACTGTTTTTT.

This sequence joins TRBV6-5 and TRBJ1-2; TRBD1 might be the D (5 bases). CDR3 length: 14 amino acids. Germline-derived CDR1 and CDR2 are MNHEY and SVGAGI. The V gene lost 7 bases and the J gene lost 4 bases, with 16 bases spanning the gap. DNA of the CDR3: TGTGCCAGCACCACGGGGGACGGTACCTATGGCTACACCTTC. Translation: CASTTGDGTYGYTF.

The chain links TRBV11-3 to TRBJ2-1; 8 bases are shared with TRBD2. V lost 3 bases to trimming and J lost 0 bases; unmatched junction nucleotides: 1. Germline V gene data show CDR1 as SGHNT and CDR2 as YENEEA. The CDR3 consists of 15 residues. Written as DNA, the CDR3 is TGTGCCAGCAGCTTTACTAGCGGCTCCTACAATGAGCAGTTCTTC. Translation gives CASSFTSGSYNEQFF.

The CDR3 protein is CATSDLQGETQYF. The CDR3 DNA reads as TGTGCCACCAGTGATTTACAGGGAGAGACCCAGTACTTC. V usage is TRBV24-1 and J usage is TRBJ2-5, with a possible D match to TRBD1 (6 bases). V shed 1 base and J shed 4 bases, with 6 bases lying between them. Germline CDR1 and CDR2: KGHDR and SFDVKD. CDR3 size: 13 residues.

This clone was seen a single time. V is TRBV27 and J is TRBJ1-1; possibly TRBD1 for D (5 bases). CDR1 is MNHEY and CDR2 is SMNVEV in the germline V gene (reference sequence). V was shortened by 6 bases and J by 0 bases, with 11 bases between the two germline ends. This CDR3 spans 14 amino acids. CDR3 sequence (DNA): TGTGCCAGCAGGCGGGACGCAATGAACACTGAAGCTTTCTTT. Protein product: CASRRDAMNTEAFF.

This CDR3 is CASSMATRTNQPQHF. The CDR3 nucleotides are TGTGCCAGTAGTATGGCGACAAGGACCAATCAGCCCCAGCATTTT. The chain is built from TRBV19 and TRBJ1-5, with D unclear. The CDR3 is 15 amino acids. Trimming pared 3 bases from V and 3 bases from J, leaving 12 bases between. Germline V gene lookup returns CDR1 LNHDA and CDR2 SQIVND (reference sequence).

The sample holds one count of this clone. The CDR3 DNA reads as TGTGCCAGCAGTCGGACTAGCGGGAGTGTCTGGGGGGAGACCCAGTACTTC. It translates to CASSRTSGSVWGETQYF. The J gene is TRBJ2-5, the V gene TRBV28, with 13 positions matching TRBD2. The trim removed 5 bases at V and 5 bases at J, leaving 11 bases unmatched. This CDR3 contains 17 residues. CDR1 is MDHEN and CDR2 is SYDVKM in the germline V gene. The variable domain in full, with the rest retrieved from reference TRBV28 and TRBJ2-5, is DVKVTQSSRYLVKRTGEKVFLECVQDMDHENMFWYRQDPGLGLRLIYFSYDVKMKEKGDIPEGYSVSREKKERFSLILESASTNQTSMYLCASSRTSGSVWGETQYFGPGTRLLVL.

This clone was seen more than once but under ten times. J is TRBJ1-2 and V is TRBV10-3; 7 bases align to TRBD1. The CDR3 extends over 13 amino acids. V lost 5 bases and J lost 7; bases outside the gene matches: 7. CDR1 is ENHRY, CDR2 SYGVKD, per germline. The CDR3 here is CAISLDRVGGYTF. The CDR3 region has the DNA TGTGCCATCAGTCTCGACAGGGTTGGTGGCTACACCTTC.

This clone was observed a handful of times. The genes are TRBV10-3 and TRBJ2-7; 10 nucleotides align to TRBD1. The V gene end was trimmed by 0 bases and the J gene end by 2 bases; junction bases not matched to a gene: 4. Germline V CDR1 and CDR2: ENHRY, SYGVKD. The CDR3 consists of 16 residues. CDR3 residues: CAISESSGTGAYEQYF. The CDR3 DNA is TGTGCCATCAGTGAGTCGTCAGGGACAGGGGCCTACGAGCAGTACTTC.

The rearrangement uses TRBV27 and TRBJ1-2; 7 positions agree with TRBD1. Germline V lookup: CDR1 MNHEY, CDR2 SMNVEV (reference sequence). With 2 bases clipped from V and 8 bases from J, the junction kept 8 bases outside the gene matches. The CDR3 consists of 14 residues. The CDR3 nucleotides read TGTGCCAGCAGTTTAACAGGGGCTAAAAGGGGCTACACCTTC. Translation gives CASSLTGAKRGYTF.

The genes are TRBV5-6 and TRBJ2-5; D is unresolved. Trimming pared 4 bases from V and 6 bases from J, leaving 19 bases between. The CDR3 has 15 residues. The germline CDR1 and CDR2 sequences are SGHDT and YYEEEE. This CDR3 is CASSVSGWLKKTQYF. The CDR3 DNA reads TGTGCCAGCAGCGTGTCCGGTTGGCTAAAAAAGACCCAGTACTTC.

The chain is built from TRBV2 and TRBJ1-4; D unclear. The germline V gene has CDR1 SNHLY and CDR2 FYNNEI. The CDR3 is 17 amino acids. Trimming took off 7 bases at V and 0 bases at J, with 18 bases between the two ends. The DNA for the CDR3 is TGTGCCAGCAACGAAGGTCGCAGGCCTGCAACTAATGAAAAACTGTTTTTT. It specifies CASNEGRRPATNEKLFF.

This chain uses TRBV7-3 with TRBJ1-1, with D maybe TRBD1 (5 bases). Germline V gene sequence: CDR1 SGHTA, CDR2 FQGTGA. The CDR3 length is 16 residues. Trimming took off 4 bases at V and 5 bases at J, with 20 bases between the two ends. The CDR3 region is CASSYRREGVVTEAFF. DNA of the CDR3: TGTGCCAGCAGCTACCGCAGGGAAGGGGTGGTTACTGAAGCTTTCTTT.